This T cell receptor (beta chain) was observed in a study of response to subunit inactivated influenza vaccine. As to this clonotype: Antigen specificity is unknown. This CDR3 fails to terminate in the conserved phenylalanine or tryptophan, so it likely reflects a read error.

Study-wide points: The authors suggested that every seasonal influenza vaccination recruits few new T cells.

The ends were cut back, 2 bases at V and 8 bases at J, with 13 bases in the middle. Germline V gives CDR1 KGHSY, CDR2 FQNENV. The CDR3 consists of 14 residues. TCRdb ran MiXCR on the RT-PCR reads and lists one entry per CDR3 protein. The sample includes approximately 170,000 distinct CDR3 sequences, around 15% of them seen just once. The rearrangement uses TRBV16 and TRBJ2-1; D is possibly TRBD1 (6 bases). This clonotype was sampled from a middle-aged man who received an inactivated influenza vaccine. Sequenced material: CD8+ T cells sorted from PBMCs, taken around 5 days after vaccination. The CDR3 is CASSQGQLGDEQFL. The DNA of the CDR3 is TGTGCCAGCAGCCAAGGACAGCTGGGCGATGAGCAGTTCCTC.